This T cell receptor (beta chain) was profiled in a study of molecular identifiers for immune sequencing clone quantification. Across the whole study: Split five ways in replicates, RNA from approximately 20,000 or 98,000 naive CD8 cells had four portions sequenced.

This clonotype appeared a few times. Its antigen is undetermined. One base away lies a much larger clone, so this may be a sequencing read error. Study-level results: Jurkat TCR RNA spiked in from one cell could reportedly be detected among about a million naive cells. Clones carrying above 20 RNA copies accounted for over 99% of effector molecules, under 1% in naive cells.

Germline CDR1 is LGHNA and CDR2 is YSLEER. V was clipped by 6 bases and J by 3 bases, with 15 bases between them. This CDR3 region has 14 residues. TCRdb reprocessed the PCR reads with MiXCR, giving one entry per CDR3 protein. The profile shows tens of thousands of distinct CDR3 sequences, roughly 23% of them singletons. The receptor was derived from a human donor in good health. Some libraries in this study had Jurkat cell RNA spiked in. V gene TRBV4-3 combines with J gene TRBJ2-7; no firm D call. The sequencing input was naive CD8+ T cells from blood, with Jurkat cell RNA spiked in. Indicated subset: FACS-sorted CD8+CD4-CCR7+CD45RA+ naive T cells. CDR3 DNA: TGCGCCAGCAGTTTGGCAACGAGCTACTACGAGCAGTACTTC. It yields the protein CASSLATSYYEQYF.